A single sample gave rise to the 10 T cell receptor beta chains below, sequenced in a study of blood T cells in healthy people across ages. Primers used in a second PCR of roughly 6 to 11 cycles were a sample-barcoded 5' primer and a J-beta primer mix. TCRdb analysed the 5' RACE reads with MiXCR anew, one entry per CDR3 protein. Of 1.5 million to 2 million distinct CDR3 sequences listed, roughly two fifths are singletons. The sequenced sample consisted of blood. The origin of the receptors is a human donor in good health.

V usage is TRBV7-3 and J usage is TRBJ2-2; D remains ambiguous. Germline assignment: CDR1 SGHTA and CDR2 FQGTGA. The CDR3 is made up of 16 amino acids. The ends were cut back, 2 bases at V and 1 base at J, with 11 bases in the middle. The CDR3 protein is CASSLAPLKNTGELFF. The CDR3 nucleotides are TGTGCCAGCAGCTTAGCCCCCCTAAAGAACACCGGGGAGCTGTTTTTT.

This chain connects TRBV20-1 to TRBJ2-7, with a tentative D call TRBD1 (7 bases). CDR1 and CDR2 (germline): DFQATT, SNEGSKA (reference sequence). The CDR3 runs to 14 residues. The V end lost 6 bases, the J end lost 6 bases, and 21 bases lay between the germline ends. CDR3 in DNA: TGCAGTGCCTTCTCGCGGGGACAGCTCGGCGAGCAGTACTTC. As protein: CSAFSRGQLGEQYF.

V is TRBV6-2 or TRBV6-3 and J is TRBJ1-4; D is uncertain. The length of the CDR3 is 16 residues. CDR1 MNHEY and CDR2 SVGEGT come from the germline V gene. Trimming shortened V by 1 base and J by 0 bases, and 9 bases separated the two germline ends. The CDR3 loop is CASSYLSDSTNEKLFF. The CDR3 DNA is TGTGCCAGCAGTTACTTATCGGACTCAACTAATGAAAAACTGTTTTTT.

CDR3 nucleotide sequence: TGTGCCAGCAGTTTTAACAGGGACATTTCACCCCTCCACTTT. The encoded protein is CASSFNRDISPLHF. This chain joins TRBV12-3 or TRBV12-4 and TRBJ1-6; tentative D call: TRBD1 (6 bases). The CDR3 contains 14 residues. V was shortened by 3 bases and J by 9 bases, with 12 bases between the two germline ends.

In its sample, this clonotype was seen a few times. The rearrangement uses TRBV5-1 and TRBJ1-2; tentatively, D is TRBD1 (5 bases). This CDR3 contains 15 residues. Germline-derived CDR1 and CDR2 are SGHRS and YFSETQ. Trimming cost V 0 bases and J 4 bases, with 13 bases left between them. In DNA, the CDR3 is TGCGCCAGCAGCTTGGACCCTGTGGACATCTATGGCTACACCTTC. Translated: CASSLDPVDIYGYTF.

The rearrangement joins TRBV12-3 or TRBV12-4 to TRBJ1-5; D gene ambiguous. CDR3 size: 15 residues. V was trimmed by 6 bases and J by 2 bases, leaving 14 bases between them. CDR3 DNA sequence: TGTGCCAGCAGCCGACACGGGTTAGGCAATCAGCCCCAGCATTTT. It encodes CASSRHGLGNQPQHF.

This clonotype turned up a few times. The V gene is TRBV4-1, the J gene TRBJ2-7; tentatively, D is TRBD1 (6 bases). Trimming removed 3 bases from V and 5 bases from J, with 20 bases in between. Germline loops: CDR1 MGHRA, CDR2 YSYEKL. The CDR3 has 16 residues. The CDR3 protein is CASSQPQGSPRNEQYF. CDR3 nucleotides: TGCGCCAGCAGCCAGCCACAGGGATCCCCTAGGAACGAGCAGTACTTC.

The gene calls are TRBV13 and TRBJ2-1; TRBD2 agrees at 9 bases. This CDR3 is built from 15 residues. Germline values: CDR1 PRHDT, CDR2 FYEKMQ (reference sequence). The ends lost 5 bases at V and 7 bases at J; junction bases unmatched: 9. This CDR3 is CASSDPERGANEQFF. DNA for the CDR3: TGTGCCAGCAGCGACCCGGAGCGGGGGGCTAATGAGCAGTTCTTC. Full variable domain (missing parts from reference TRBV13 and TRBJ2-1): AAGVIQSPRHLIKEKRETATLKCYPIPRHDTVYWYQQGPGQDPQFLISFYEKMQSDKGSIPDRFSAQQFSDYHSELNMSSLELGDSALYFCASSDPERGANEQFFGPGTRLTVL.

V is TRBV28 and J is TRBJ2-1, with no clear D. This CDR3 is 15 amino acids long. In germline, CDR1 is MDHEN, CDR2 SYDVKM. V lost 4 bases to trimming and J lost 1 base, with 11 bases between them. The CDR3 DNA sequence: TGTGCCAGCAGTTGGTGGAGCAGATCCTACAATGAGCAGTTCTTC. This sequence encodes CASSWWSRSYNEQFF.

This clonotype was seen just once. The chain links TRBV13 to TRBJ2-1; a weak D match, TRBD2 (6 bases). Germline values: CDR1 PRHDT, CDR2 FYEKMQ (reference sequence). The CDR3 runs to 14 residues. V was pared by 4 bases and J by 7 bases, with 14 bases between. CDR3 sequence reads: CASSSHGTLNEQFF. In nucleotides, the CDR3 is TGTGCCAGCAGCTCCCACGGGACTCTGAATGAGCAGTTCTTC.